In this sample, the clone carrying this TCR beta chain turned up a few times. Its antigen remains unknown. These data originate in a study of T cells in Graves' hyperthyroidism and ophthalmopathy. Study-level results: Progression to ophthalmopathy was predicted a median of 6.5 months early.

From RNA transcripts, TCR beta CDR3 regions were amplified. Primed by the HTBI set, a first-round RT-PCR was run on the TCR CDR3. TCRdb re-called the multiplex PCR reads through MiXCR, storing one row per CDR3 protein. The sample lists around 250,000 distinct CDR3 sequences; approximately 14% were seen once. The study enrolled patients aged 18 to 65 with newly diagnosed hyperthyroidism of under 2 months' duration. The sample of blood was obtained at first hyperthyroidism diagnosis (before any ophthalmopathy symptoms). PBMCs were obtained from approximately 10 ml fresh peripheral blood. Trimming cost V 4 bases and J 5 bases, with 12 bases left between them. Per the germline V gene, CDR1 is KGHSH and CDR2 is LQKENI. This CDR3 contains 14 residues.

This receptor was identified in a woman aged 40-49 years with Graves' hyperthyroidism that later progressed to Graves' ophthalmopathy. The chain recombines TRBV18 with TRBJ1-5; D might be TRBD1 (5 bases). The sample taken for sequencing was blood. CDR3 region: CASSHGGMDQPQHF. The CDR3, as DNA: TGTGCCAGCTCACATGGGGGGATGGATCAGCCCCAGCATTTT.